The clone carrying this TCR beta chain was counted a few times. The antigen is unknown. This sample stems from a study of blood T cells in healthy people across ages. Study-level points and caveats: Older age went with lower TCR beta diversity per million T cells, in a roughly linear way.

The study drew donors from healthy Caucasian individuals in Russia aged 6 to 90. CDR3 size: 15 residues. Trimming removed 7 bases from V and 3 bases from J; junction bases left unmatched: 7. Germline V gives CDR1 SGHAT, CDR2 FQDESV (reference sequence). It was with a sample-barcoded 5' primer and a J-beta primer mix that a second PCR of roughly 7 to 12 cycles was run. In TCRdb, the 5' RACE reads were re-called with MiXCR into one record per CDR3 protein. In the table there are 550,000 to 650,000 distinct CDR3 sequences, around a quarter of which are singletons. The data also belong to a second study, concerning T cells of mothers and their children. In that study: It was observed that no persistent microchimeric T cell clones could be detected.

The sample consisted of blood. This chain connects TRBV11-1 to TRBJ2-2; 8 positions agree with TRBD2. The TCR sequence derives from a boy younger than 10 in good health. This CDR3 is CASMAGGADTGELFF. The CDR3, as DNA: TGTGCCAGCATGGCCGGGGGGGCGGACACCGGGGAGCTGTTTTTT.